These 21 T cell receptor beta chains share one sample of origin, sequenced in a study of control samples from healthy donors and cancer patients. Libraries were prepared by immunoSEQ multiplex PCR; TCRdb keeps only in-frame clonotypes and omits some of them. This table has roughly 120,000 clones, approximately 89% appearing once. The sample taken for sequencing was blood. These receptors were taken from a young woman in good health.

The rearrangement joins TRBV13 to TRBJ1-1; D unresolved. The CDR3 is made up of 14 amino acids. Germline V gives CDR1 PRHDT, CDR2 FYEKMQ (reference sequence). The V end lost 4 bases, the J end lost 0 bases, and 9 bases lay between the germline ends. The CDR3 loop reads CASSSGFMNTEAFF. The CDR3 DNA reads TGTGCCAGCAGCTCCGGATTTATGAACACTGAAGCTTTCTTT.

The chain has TRBV28 and TRBJ2-7, with 9 bases matching TRBD1. There are 14 residues in the CDR3. The V gene's germline CDR1 is MDHEN and CDR2 SYDVKM. The trim removed 6 bases at V and 13 bases at J, leaving 16 bases unmatched. The CDR3 region is CASSELRPPGQGYF. The CDR3 coding sequence is TGTGCCAGCAGCGAGTTAAGGCCCCCGGGACAGGGATACTTC.

The chain is built from TRBV11-2 and TRBJ2-5; TRBD2 matches 7 bases. CDR1 SGHAT and CDR2 FQNNGV come from the germline V gene. V was clipped by 5 bases and J by 3 bases; unmatched bases: 3. The CDR3 consists of 13 residues. DNA for the CDR3: TGTGCCAGCAGCAGAACTAGCGAAGAGACCCAGTACTTC. It encodes CASSRTSEETQYF.

This chain joins TRBV27 and TRBJ2-1; D may be TRBD1 (6 bases). V was cut by 6 bases and J by 5 bases, with 14 bases left in between. The CDR3 sequence is 14 residues long. Per germline, CDR1 MNHEY and CDR2 SMNVEV (reference sequence). CDR3 amino acids: CASRDRMGDNEQFF. The CDR3 region has the DNA TGTGCCAGCAGAGACAGGATGGGAGACAATGAGCAGTTCTTC.

The chain couples TRBV5-1 to TRBJ1-1; D is unclear. In germline, CDR1 is SGHRS, CDR2 YFSETQ. This CDR3 has 16 amino acids. Trimming left V 0 bases short and J 7 bases short, with 19 bases between. The CDR3: CASSLAKLDVVDEAFF. The DNA for the CDR3 is TGCGCCAGCAGCTTGGCCAAGCTGGACGTCGTAGATGAAGCTTTCTTT.

This rearrangement joins TRBV15 to TRBJ2-1, with no clear D. V shed 0 bases and J shed 0 bases, with 6 bases lying between them. CDR3 length: 15 amino acids. CDR1 is LNHNV and CDR2 is YYDKDF in the germline V gene (reference sequence). CDR3 nucleotide sequence: TGTGCCACCAGCAGAGATCGTTCCTCCTACAATGAGCAGTTCTTC. This gives the protein CATSRDRSSYNEQFF.

The V gene is TRBV4-2, the J gene TRBJ2-5, with D perhaps TRBD2 (5 bases). CDR3 size: 13 residues. V was pared by 1 base and J by 5 bases, with 8 bases between. In germline, CDR1 is LGHNA, CDR2 YNFKEQ. CDR3 loop: CASSQGGPETQYF. As DNA, the CDR3 is TGTGCCAGCAGCCAAGGAGGGCCGGAGACCCAGTACTTC.

The chain carries TRBV28 and TRBJ1-2; unclear D gene. This CDR3 has 12 amino acids. Between the trimmed V and J ends, which lost 4 bases and 8 bases, there was a span of 11 bases. Germline loops: CDR1 MDHEN, CDR2 SYDVKM. The CDR3 DNA follows: TGTGCCAGCAGTTCAAACACCGAAGGCTACACCTTC. It specifies CASSSNTEGYTF.

The CDR3 bases are TGTGCCAGCAGAATGTCTAGCGGGCAATACGAGCAGTACTTC. This sequence encodes CASRMSSGQYEQYF. The chain uses TRBV6-5 and TRBJ2-7; 8 bases are shared with TRBD2. Germline-derived CDR1 and CDR2 are MNHEY and SVGAGI. V shed 6 bases and J 4 bases; nucleotides not matched to a gene: 8. This CDR3 has 14 amino acids.

The V and J genes are TRBV28 and TRBJ2-4; the D gene could be TRBD1 or TRBD2 (5 bases each). CDR3 length: 14 amino acids. The germline V gene has CDR1 MDHEN and CDR2 SYDVKM. V was pared by 3 bases and J by 5 bases, with 11 bases between. The CDR3 spells CASSFGGRENIQYF. The CDR3 DNA reads as TGTGCCAGCAGTTTTGGGGGTAGGGAAAACATTCAGTACTTC.

Here the CDR3 reads CASSPDWGETQYF. In DNA, the CDR3 is TGTGCCAGCAGCCCCGACTGGGGAGAGACCCAGTACTTC. The chain is built from TRBV28 and TRBJ2-5; D is unclear. The CDR3 totals 13 residues. The germline CDR1 and CDR2 sequences are MDHEN and SYDVKM. V was cut by 6 bases and J by 4 bases, with 12 bases left in between.

The rearrangement joins TRBV5-8 to TRBJ1-1; D is unresolved. The CDR3 extends over 15 amino acids. Germline V gene sequence: CDR1 SGHTS, CDR2 YDEGEE. Trimming took 0 bases from V and 0 from J, leaving 9 bases between them. CDR3 loop: CASSLAGVMNTEAFF. Here the CDR3 DNA reads TGTGCCAGCAGCTTGGCCGGGGTCATGAACACTGAAGCTTTCTTT.

This rearrangement joins TRBV6-5 to TRBJ1-5; TRBD1 is a possible D gene (5 bases). CDR1 and CDR2 (germline): MNHEY, SVGAGI. V was pared by 7 bases and J by 2 bases, with 12 bases between. This CDR3 has 14 residues. CDR3 DNA: TGTGCCAGCAAGCCCGACAGACGCAATCAGCCCCAGCATTTT. It is translated as CASKPDRRNQPQHF.

The V gene is TRBV5-4, the J gene TRBJ1-2; 9 bases agree with TRBD1. The germline V gene has CDR1 SGHNT and CDR2 YYREEE (reference sequence). With 4 bases clipped from V and 6 bases from J, the junction kept 4 bases outside the gene matches. There are 13 residues in the CDR3. CDR3 nucleotides: TGTGCCAGCAGCATGGACAGGGGCCATGGCTACACCTTC. The encoded protein is CASSMDRGHGYTF.

The rearrangement uses TRBV5-1 and TRBJ2-2; D possibly corresponds to TRBD2 (7 bases). Germline CDR1 reads SGHRS; CDR2 reads YFSETQ. Trimming removed 3 bases from V and 6 bases from J, with 15 bases in between. This CDR3 is 15 amino acids long. The CDR3 DNA is TGCGCCAGCAGCTCCTTGCCGCGGGGGCCCGGGGAGCTGTTTTTT. Protein sequence: CASSSLPRGPGELFF.

The table lists this clone with a few counts. The rearrangement links TRBV19 to TRBJ2-7; D remains ambiguous. The CDR3 has 15 residues. From germline, CDR1 is LNHDA and CDR2 SQIVND (reference sequence). Between the trimmed V and J ends, which lost 5 bases and 2 bases, there was a span of 16 bases. CDR3 sequence reads: CASSVRAQGTYEQYF. The CDR3, as DNA: TGTGCCAGTAGTGTCCGGGCCCAAGGTACCTACGAGCAGTACTTC.

The V gene is TRBV6-1, the J gene TRBJ1-5, with 7 bases lining up with TRBD1. V gave up 0 bases and J gave up 5 bases; unmatched junction bases: 10. CDR1 and CDR2 (germline): MNHNS, SASEGT. The CDR3 is 17 residues long. The DNA of the CDR3 is TGTGCCAGCAGTGAAGCGCTTCGACAGGGAGGTTATCAGCCCCAGCATTTT. It translates to CASSEALRQGGYQPQHF.

V usage is TRBV5-1 and J usage is TRBJ1-6, with 7 bases identical to TRBD1. This CDR3 has 14 residues. The J segment lost 11 bases and the V segment lost 0 bases, leaving 5 bases of the junction unmatched. CDR1 and CDR2 from the germline V gene are SGHRS and YFSETQ. CDR3: CASSLGQGETPLHF. The CDR3 nucleotides are TGCGCCAGCAGCTTGGGGCAGGGGGAGACACCCCTCCACTTT.

CDR3 DNA: TGTGCCAGCAGCAACGGCGGGGGAAACACCATATATTTT. Residues: CASSNGGGNTIYF. The chain is built from TRBV7-7 and TRBJ1-3; D is uncertain. Germline CDR1 reads SSHAT; CDR2 reads FNYEAQ (reference sequence). The CDR3 length is 13 residues. Trimming removed 5 bases at V and 4 bases at J, with 9 bases between.

This rearrangement joins TRBV5-1 to TRBJ2-5; TRBD2 is a possible D gene (6 bases). Germline V gives CDR1 SGHRS, CDR2 YFSETQ. CDR3 length: 15 residues. Trimming removed 1 base from V and 5 bases from J, with 15 bases in between. CDR3 amino acids: CASSLTGDWRETQYF. CDR3 coding DNA: TGCGCCAGCAGCTTGACGGGAGACTGGAGGGAGACCCAGTACTTC.

This chain links TRBV5-4 with TRBJ2-3; possibly TRBD1 for D (5 bases). Trimming took off 0 bases at V and 4 bases at J, with 15 bases between the two ends. The CDR3 length is 16 residues. In germline, CDR1 is SGHNT, CDR2 YYREEE (reference sequence). The DNA of the CDR3 is TGTGCCAGCAGCTTGGTCCAGGGTTGGGTCGCAGATACGCAGTATTTT. Protein sequence: CASSLVQGWVADTQYF.